This T cell receptor beta chain came from a study of blood T cell repertoires in COVID-19. Background on the study: Italy, Spain and the United States were the sources of the convalescent and acute COVID-19 samples. Sources were T cells, B-cell-depleted T cells, or PBMCs; the material itself was cDNA or gDNA.

Generated by immunoSEQ multiplex PCR, the TCRdb table keeps only in-frame clones and is missing some. There are about 250,000 clones in the sample; around 89% occur only once, and roughly 2.3% lies in the top ten. The sample consisted of PBMCs or T cells enriched from blood (not recorded which). This clonotype was obtained from a woman aged 18-35 years who had recovered from COVID-19.

The CDR3 nucleotides are TGTGCCAGCAGCCAAGTTTTAATATCAGGGGGTCGAGATACGCAGTATTTT. Translation: CASSQVLISGGRDTQYF. The chain employs TRBV3-1 (or the pseudogene TRBV3-2) and TRBJ2-3; 7 bases align to TRBD1. V lost 1 base, J lost 5 bases, and 12 bases stayed unmatched. Germline V gene lookup returns CDR1 LGHDT and CDR2 YNNKEL (reference sequence). The CDR3 is made up of 17 amino acids.